These 30 T cell receptor beta chains were sequenced from one sample in a study of identical twins. Via MiXCR, TCRdb re-called the 5' RACE reads, giving one row per CDR3 protein. The table has under 900,000 distinct CDR3 sequences, over 9% seen once. The same sample was also studied in work on yellow fever vaccine responses in identical twins.

Sequenced: PBMCs. The source is a woman aged 18-29 years in good health.

This clonotype was seen a few times. J is TRBJ1-2 and V is TRBV12-3 or TRBV12-4; TRBD1 matches 8 bases. With 3 bases clipped from V and 6 bases from J, the junction kept 9 bases outside the gene matches. CDR3 length: 15 residues. This CDR3 reads CASSFRTGNNDGYTF. CDR3 in DNA: TGTGCCAGCAGTTTTAGGACAGGGAATAATGATGGCTACACCTTC.

This clonotype was observed a handful of times. The CDR3 sequence: CSASYGTSNYGYTF. DNA for the CDR3: TGCAGTGCTAGTTATGGGACCTCGAACTATGGCTACACCTTC. This sequence joins TRBV20-1 and TRBJ1-2, with a tentative D call TRBD1 (5 bases). The CDR3 length is 14 residues. V lost 3 bases to trimming and J lost 2 bases, with 13 bases between them. Germline CDR1 is DFQATT and CDR2 is SNEGSKA (reference sequence).

The rearrangement uses TRBV7-2 and TRBJ2-3; TRBD1 or TRBD2 may be the D gene (5 bases each). Trimming removed 5 bases from V and 2 bases from J, with 14 bases in between. The CDR3 contains 15 residues. The germline gives CDR1 SGHTA, CDR2 FQGNSA. The CDR3 DNA follows: TGTGCCAGCAGCCGCCTGGGGGTTTCCACAGATACGCAGTATTTT. The encoded protein is CASSRLGVSTDTQYF.

The chain combines TRBV7-9 with TRBJ2-2; 9 nucleotides line up with TRBD1. The germline gives CDR1 SEHNR, CDR2 FQNEAQ (reference sequence). The CDR3 runs 16 residues. V gave up 4 bases and J gave up 2 bases; unmatched junction bases: 5. The CDR3: CASSSRQGENTGELFF. In DNA, the CDR3 is TGTGCCAGCAGCTCTCGACAGGGGGAAAACACCGGGGAGCTGTTTTTT. The variable domain in full, completed from reference TRBV7-9 and TRBJ2-2, reads DTGVSQNPRHKITKRGQNVTFRCDPISEHNRLYWYRQTLGQGPEFLTYFQNEAQLEKSRLLSDRFSAERPKGSFSTLEIQRTEQGDSAMYLCASSSRQGENTGELFFGEGSRLTVL.

The chain has TRBV29-1 and TRBJ2-1, with 9 positions matching TRBD2. Trimming removed 6 bases from V and 5 bases from J; junction bases left unmatched: 11. The V gene's germline CDR1 is SQVTM and CDR2 ANQGSEA. There are 15 residues in the CDR3. CDR3 region: CSVPPSAGGHNEQFF. DNA of the CDR3: TGCAGCGTACCTCCCAGCGCGGGGGGGCACAATGAGCAGTTCTTC.

This clonotype was counted only a few times. The chain employs TRBV18 and TRBJ2-3; unclear D gene. Germline V lookup: CDR1 KGHSH, CDR2 LQKENI. The V end lost 2 bases, the J end lost 6 bases, and 9 bases lay between the germline ends. CDR3 length: 13 amino acids. CDR3 nucleotides: TGTGCCAGCTCACCAAGTTTGGTGGATACGCAGTATTTT. Its protein product is CASSPSLVDTQYF.

The chain recombines TRBV20-1 with TRBJ2-5, with 13 bases fitting TRBD2. This CDR3 comprises 19 residues. J lost 4 bases, V lost 5 bases, and 19 bases had no gene match. Germline-derived CDR1 and CDR2 are DFQATT and SNEGSKA (reference sequence). This CDR3 reads CSAFGTSGMNTRLRETQYF. CDR3 DNA: TGCAGTGCTTTCGGGACTAGCGGGATGAATACCCGGTTGCGAGAGACCCAGTACTTC.

This clonotype was recorded a few times. The rearrangement links TRBV28 to TRBJ2-7; 11 bases line up with TRBD2. Germline CDR1 is MDHEN and CDR2 is SYDVKM. Trimming cost V 3 bases and J 3 bases; bases outside gene matches: 4. The CDR3 runs to 15 residues. In nucleotides, the CDR3 is TGTGCCAGCAGTTTCCAGGGACTAGCGGACTACGAGCAGTACTTC. This sequence encodes CASSFQGLADYEQYF.

This clonotype was detected a few times. J is TRBJ1-1 and V is TRBV29-1; 10 bases are a match to TRBD1. V shed 6 bases and J 4 bases; nucleotides not matched to a gene: 8. Germline V CDR1 and CDR2: SQVTM, ANQGSEA. The CDR3 runs 14 residues. In DNA, the CDR3 is TGCAGCGTGGCTACCGGGACAGGGGCCACTGAAGCTTTCTTT. This translates into CSVATGTGATEAFF.

This clonotype has a handful of counts. The chain couples TRBV2 to TRBJ2-1; TRBD1 is a possible D gene (5 bases). The germline CDR1 and CDR2 sequences are SNHLY and FYNNEI. Between the trimmed V and J ends, which lost 6 bases and 0 bases, there was a span of 12 bases. There are 15 residues in the CDR3. The CDR3 region is CASRARVHSYNEQFF. As DNA, the CDR3 is TGTGCCAGCAGGGCCAGGGTCCACTCCTACAATGAGCAGTTCTTC.

Only a few counts were recorded for this clonotype. The rearrangement joins TRBV24-1 to TRBJ1-1; 9 bases match TRBD1. The CDR3 is made up of 15 amino acids. V lost 3 bases and J lost 2; bases outside the gene matches: 3. Germline CDR1 KGHDR, CDR2 SFDVKD. Here the CDR3 DNA reads TGTGCCACCAGTGATACGACAGGGGGAAACACTGAAGCTTTCTTT. It is translated as CATSDTTGGNTEAFF.

This rearrangement joins TRBV10-3 to TRBJ2-5, with 7 positions matching TRBD2. Losses at the gene ends were 8 bases for V and 0 bases for J; bases not matched to a gene: 18. The CDR3 spans 18 residues. The germline gives CDR1 ENHRY, CDR2 SYGVKD. In DNA form, the CDR3 reads TGTGCCATCCGGGGGGATCGCCGAGGGCCGACCTACCAAGAGACCCAGTACTTC. Protein sequence: CAIRGDRRGPTYQETQYF.

This clonotype was recorded many times. The rearrangement joins TRBV12-3 or TRBV12-4 to TRBJ2-7, with D uncertain. V was shortened by 3 bases and J by 2 bases, with 11 bases between the two germline ends. The CDR3 loop spans 14 amino acids. The CDR3 here is CASSFYPRPYEQYF. DNA for the CDR3: TGTGCCAGCAGTTTTTATCCCAGGCCCTACGAGCAGTACTTC.

This clonotype has just a few counts. V is TRBV20-1 and J is TRBJ2-7; no firm D call. Germline V gene lookup returns CDR1 DFQATT and CDR2 SNEGSKA (reference sequence). Between the trimmed V and J ends, which lost 5 bases and 2 bases, there was a span of 10 bases. CDR3 size: 12 residues. The CDR3 loop reads CSAQPTAYEQYF. CDR3 DNA: TGCAGTGCTCAGCCGACTGCCTACGAGCAGTACTTC.

In this sample, this clonotype turned up a few times. The rearrangement uses TRBV9 and TRBJ2-2, with D unclear. The CDR3 consists of 14 residues. The germline V gene encodes CDR1 SGDLS and CDR2 YYNGEE. V was trimmed by 5 bases and J by 0 bases, leaving 8 bases between them. The CDR3 DNA sequence: TGTGCCAGCAGTGGACCATCGAACACCGGGGAGCTGTTTTTT. Its translation: CASSGPSNTGELFF.

This clonotype has just a few counts. The genes are TRBV28 and TRBJ2-7; D perhaps matches TRBD2 (5 bases). CDR1 is MDHEN and CDR2 is SYDVKM in the germline V gene. CDR3 length equals 13 residues. V was clipped by 7 bases and J by 7 bases, with 17 bases between them. Written as DNA, the CDR3 is TGTGCCAGCAAACCCTCGGGGTCTAAAGAGCAGTACGTC. This sequence encodes CASKPSGSKEQYV.

This clonotype was observed many times. The chain links TRBV29-1 to TRBJ2-1; D gene ambiguous. Germline V lookup: CDR1 SQVTM, CDR2 ANQGSEA. The CDR3 is 14 amino acids. With 6 bases removed from V and 4 bases from J, the gap between germline ends came to 16 bases. The CDR3 coding sequence is TGCAGCGTCCAACTAACGAAGAGTTACAATGAGCAGTTCTTC. It specifies CSVQLTKSYNEQFF.

This clonotype was picked up many times. The V call is TRBV4-1, the J call TRBJ2-7; 12 bases align to TRBD2. This CDR3 region has 17 residues. Trimming at V came to 4 bases and at J to 7 bases, leaving 14 bases not matched to a gene. The germline CDR1 and CDR2 sequences are MGHRA and YSYEKL. The CDR3 sequence: CASSLHATSGRTGEQYF. CDR3 DNA: TGCGCCAGCAGCCTCCACGCGACTAGCGGGAGAACGGGAGAGCAGTACTTC.

This clonotype came up a few times. This chain connects TRBV27 to TRBJ2-3; 8 bases align to TRBD2. Unmatched junction bases numbered 6, after V lost 5 bases and J lost 2 bases. The CDR3 consists of 15 residues. Germline CDR1 reads MNHEY; CDR2 reads SMNVEV (reference sequence). This CDR3 reads CASSQQRGNTDTQYF. CDR3 DNA sequence: TGTGCCAGCAGTCAACAGCGGGGGAACACAGATACGCAGTATTTT.

This chain links TRBV6-2 or TRBV6-3 with TRBJ2-3; D is ambiguous. The CDR3 is made up of 14 amino acids. The germline CDR1 and CDR2 sequences are MNHEY and SVGEGT. V lost 4 bases to trimming and J lost 4 bases, with 12 bases between them. The CDR3 nucleotides read TGTGCCAGCAGTTTCCCCGGTGGGGCAGATACGCAGTATTTT. Protein: CASSFPGGADTQYF.

The chain links TRBV6-2 or TRBV6-3 to TRBJ2-1; D not resolved. V was shortened by 2 bases and J by 0 bases, with 14 bases between the two germline ends. Germline loops: CDR1 MNHEY, CDR2 SVGEGT. This CDR3 has 17 amino acids. The CDR3 sequence: CASSYVPGRSSYNEQFF. The CDR3, as DNA: TGTGCCAGCAGTTACGTACCGGGTCGCAGCTCCTACAATGAGCAGTTCTTC.

This clonotype was seen more than once but under ten times. Its ends do not fully match the called genes, so a read error is possible. The chain is built from TRBV6-5 and TRBJ2-5, with D possibly TRBD1 on 6 matching bases. The CDR3 has 19 residues. The germline V gene encodes CDR1 MNHEY and CDR2 SVGAGI. CDR3 bases: TGTGCCAGCAGTTACTCCTATAGGGACACAAAACGAAGATTAGAGAGCCAGTACTTC. It translates to CASSYSYRDTKRRLESQYF.

This sequence joins TRBV5-1 and TRBJ2-1, with 7 bases lining up with TRBD1. The CDR3 sequence is 15 residues long. Germline V gene lookup returns CDR1 SGHRS and CDR2 YFSETQ. The ends lost 2 bases at V and 8 bases at J; junction bases unmatched: 10. Here the CDR3 reads CASSFETGHLDEQFF. The CDR3 DNA sequence: TGCGCCAGCAGCTTTGAGACAGGGCATTTAGATGAGCAGTTCTTC.

As for this clonotype: A junction end diverges from the germline sequence, so it may reflect a read error. This chain connects TRBV5-5 to TRBJ2-1, with D possibly TRBD2 on 6 matching bases. The CDR3 runs 16 residues. Germline V gene lookup returns CDR1 SGHKS and CDR2 YYEKEE (reference sequence). The DNA of the CDR3 is TGTGCCTGCAGCTTGGCAGCCCCCGGGACTTTGGATGAGCAGTTCTTC. Translation gives CACSLAAPGTLDEQFF.

The V gene is TRBV28, the J gene TRBJ2-3; a possible D gene is TRBD2 (5 bases). The germline V and J ends were trimmed by 2 bases and 3 bases, with 15 bases remaining between them. Germline V lookup: CDR1 MDHEN, CDR2 SYDVKM. CDR3 length: 16 residues. This CDR3 reads CASSLRRVTDTDTQYF. In DNA, the CDR3 is TGTGCCAGCAGTTTAAGGCGGGTTACCGATACAGATACGCAGTATTTT. Using reference TRBV28 and TRBJ2-3 for the parts outside the CDR3, the full variable domain is DVKVTQSSRYLVKRTGEKVFLECVQDMDHENMFWYRQDPGLGLRLIYFSYDVKMKEKGDIPEGYSVSREKKERFSLILESASTNQTSMYLCASSLRRVTDTDTQYFGPGTRLTVL.

The sample holds a few counts of this clonotype. This chain joins TRBV5-6 and TRBJ2-2; D remains ambiguous. V lost 4 bases and J lost 0, with 10 bases in between. This CDR3 is 15 amino acids long. From germline, CDR1 is SGHDT and CDR2 YYEEEE. CDR3 loop: CASSPTYANTGELFF. The CDR3 nucleotides read TGTGCCAGCAGCCCCACCTACGCGAACACCGGGGAGCTGTTTTTT. The full variable domain, with the rest looked up from reference TRBV5-6 and TRBJ2-2, is DAGVTQSPTHLIKTRGQQVTLRCSPKSGHDTVSWYQQALGQGPQFIFQYYEEEERQRGNFPDRFSGHQFPNYSSELNVNALLLGDSALYLCASSPTYANTGELFFGEGSRLTVL.

The rearrangement links TRBV6-1 to TRBJ1-3; TRBD1 is a possible D gene (5 bases). The germline V gene has CDR1 MNHNS and CDR2 SASEGT. The CDR3 has 16 amino acids. With 6 bases removed from V and 0 bases from J, the gap between germline ends came to 15 bases. CDR3 DNA: TGTGCCAGCAGGAGGGGACCGTCGAGCTCTGGAAACACCATATATTTT. This encodes CASRRGPSSSGNTIYF.

In this sample, this clonotype turned up a few times. This rearrangement joins TRBV12-3 or TRBV12-4 to TRBJ2-1; 8 bases map to TRBD1. The V gene end was trimmed by 5 bases and the J gene end by 5 bases; junction bases not matched to a gene: 8. This CDR3 contains 15 residues. CDR3 sequence: CASSRARGLNNEQFF. The CDR3 DNA reads as TGTGCCAGCAGTAGGGCCAGGGGGCTTAACAATGAGCAGTTCTTC.

The chain carries TRBV5-1 and TRBJ1-1; D is uncertain. Germline values: CDR1 SGHRS, CDR2 YFSETQ. V shed 5 bases and J shed 8 bases, with 13 bases lying between them. The CDR3 length is 12 residues. CDR3 in amino acids: CASRAEGGEAFF. DNA for the CDR3: TGCGCCAGCAGGGCGGAGGGTGGAGAAGCTTTCTTT.

V gene TRBV5-6 combines with J gene TRBJ2-7; 7 bases agree with TRBD1. CDR3 length: 15 residues. Germline-derived CDR1 and CDR2 are SGHDT and YYEEEE. V was clipped by 4 bases and J by 4 bases; unmatched bases: 11. CDR3 in amino acids: CASSRTGAGEYEQYF. CDR3 nucleotides: TGTGCCAGCAGCCGAACAGGGGCAGGCGAATACGAGCAGTACTTC.